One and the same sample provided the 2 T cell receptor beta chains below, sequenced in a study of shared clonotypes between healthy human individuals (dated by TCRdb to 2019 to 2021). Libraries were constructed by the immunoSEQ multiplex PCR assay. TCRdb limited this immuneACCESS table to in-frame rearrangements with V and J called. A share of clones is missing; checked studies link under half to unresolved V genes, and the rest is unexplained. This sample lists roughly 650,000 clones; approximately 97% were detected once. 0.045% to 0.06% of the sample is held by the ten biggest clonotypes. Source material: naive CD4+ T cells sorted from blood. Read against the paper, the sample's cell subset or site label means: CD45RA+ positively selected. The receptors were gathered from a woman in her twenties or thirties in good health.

The CDR3 loop reads CASSPETVYGYTF. In nucleotides, the CDR3 is TGCGCCAGCAGCCCCGAGACGGTCTATGGCTACACCTTC. The V call is TRBV5-1, the J call TRBJ1-2; D gene uncertain. This CDR3 is built from 13 residues. CDR1 SGHRS and CDR2 YFSETQ come from the germline V gene. V lost 4 bases and J lost 4, with 11 bases in between.

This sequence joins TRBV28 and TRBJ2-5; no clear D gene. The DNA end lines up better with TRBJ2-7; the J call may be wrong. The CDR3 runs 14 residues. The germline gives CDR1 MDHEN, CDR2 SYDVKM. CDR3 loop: CASSFWSEAYEQYF. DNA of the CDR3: TGTGCCAGCAGTTTCTGGTCAGAAGCCTACGAGCAGTACTTC.